This note documents a single TCR beta chain sequence. Its target is unknown. Here immunoSEQ multiplex PCR was the method, and the copy in TCRdb shows in-frame clones only, minus some. This sample has over 400,000 clones; about 90% occur once, and the top ten carry approximately 4.5%. The data derive from a study of Ad26.COV2.S vaccination and SARS-CoV-2 variants. Study information: Administration of Ad26.COV2.S was intramuscular, either once or twice 56 days apart.

Study results and limitations: Vaccinees and placebo recipients showed similar non-spike TCR breadth.

The length of the CDR3 is 18 residues. Germline CDR1 is SGHDT and CDR2 is YYEEEE. Trimming removed 0 bases from V and 1 base from J; junction bases left unmatched: 10. Treatment specified: around 19 received Ad26.COV2.S at low or high dose, single or two shots; about five received placebo; per-sample allocation not given. Sampling took place 63 days after the first vaccine or placebo injection. Donation came from an adult in Boston who was aged 18-55 years. The receptor was derived from a person between 18 and 65 years old who received the Ad26.COV2.S COVID-19 vaccine or a placebo. Sequenced here: peripheral blood, sampled in a trial of Ad26.COV2.S vaccine versus placebo. This sequence joins TRBV5-6 and TRBJ2-1; 7 bases align to TRBD2. This CDR3 is CASSLEGGGSLSYNEQFF. CDR3 bases: TGTGCCAGCAGCTTGGAGGGAGGCGGGAGCTTATCCTACAATGAGCAGTTCTTC.